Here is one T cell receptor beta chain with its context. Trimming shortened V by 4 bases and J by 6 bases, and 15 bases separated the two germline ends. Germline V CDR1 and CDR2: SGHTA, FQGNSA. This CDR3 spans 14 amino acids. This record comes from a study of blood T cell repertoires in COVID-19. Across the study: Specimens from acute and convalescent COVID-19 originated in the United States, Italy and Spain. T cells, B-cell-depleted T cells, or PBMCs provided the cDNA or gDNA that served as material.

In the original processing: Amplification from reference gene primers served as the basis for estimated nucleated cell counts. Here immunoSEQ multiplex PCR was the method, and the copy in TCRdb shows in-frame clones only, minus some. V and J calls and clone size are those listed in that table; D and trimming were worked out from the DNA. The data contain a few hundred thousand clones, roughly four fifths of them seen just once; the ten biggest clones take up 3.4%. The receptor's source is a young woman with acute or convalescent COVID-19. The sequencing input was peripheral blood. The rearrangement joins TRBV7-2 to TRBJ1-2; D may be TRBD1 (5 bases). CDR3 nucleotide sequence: TGTGCCAGCAGCTCCTCGGGGGGGACTCATGGCTACACCTTC. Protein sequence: CASSSSGGTHGYTF.